The table lists the clone carrying this T cell receptor (beta chain) with a count of one. Its antigen is unknown. Vbeta (60) and Jbeta (13) primers were used in the PCR. Using immunoSEQ multiplex PCR, the repertoire was profiled, and TCRdb retains in-frame clones only, with some absent. The sample records some 170,000 clones, about 80% being singletons. This sample is part of a study of cytomegalovirus exposure and HLA in healthy donors. Looking at the study overall: About 200 million T cells yielded approximately 110 million unique TCR beta sequences in earlier analysis.

The CDR3 runs 17 residues. The study, taken as a whole, reports: Sequencing likely produced, as an artifact, a cluster of highly shared sequence variants. Exclusion applied to some V segments, including TRBV6-2 and TRBV6-3, as they were indistinguishable.

The rearrangement joins TRBV21-1 to TRBJ2-1; the D segment call TRBD1 is taken from the table without a DNA check. TRBV21-1 is reported as a pseudogene. Sample: PBMCs. The sequence was collected from a woman aged 45-65 years in good health and CMV-seronegative. CDR3 protein: CASSKGCEGVIGNEQFF. CDR3 DNA sequence: TGTGCCAGCAGCAAAGGATGCGAGGGGGTCATAGGCAATGAGCAGTTCTTC.